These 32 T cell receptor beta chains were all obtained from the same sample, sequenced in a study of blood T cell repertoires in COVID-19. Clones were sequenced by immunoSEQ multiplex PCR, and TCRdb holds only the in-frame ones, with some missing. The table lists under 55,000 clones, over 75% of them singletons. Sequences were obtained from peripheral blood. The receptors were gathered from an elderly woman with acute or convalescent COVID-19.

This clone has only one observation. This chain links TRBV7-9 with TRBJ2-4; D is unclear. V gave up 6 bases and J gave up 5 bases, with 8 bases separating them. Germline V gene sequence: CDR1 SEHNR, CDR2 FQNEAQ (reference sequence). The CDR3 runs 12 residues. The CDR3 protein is CASSYTENIQYF. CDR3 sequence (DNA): TGTGCCAGCAGTTACACAGAAAACATTCAGTACTTC.

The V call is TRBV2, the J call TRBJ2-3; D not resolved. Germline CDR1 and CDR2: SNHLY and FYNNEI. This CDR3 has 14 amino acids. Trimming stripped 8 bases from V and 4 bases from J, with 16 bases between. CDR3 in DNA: TGTGCCAGCCAAAAAGATTCCCCGGCAGATACGCAGTATTTT. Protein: CASQKDSPADTQYF.

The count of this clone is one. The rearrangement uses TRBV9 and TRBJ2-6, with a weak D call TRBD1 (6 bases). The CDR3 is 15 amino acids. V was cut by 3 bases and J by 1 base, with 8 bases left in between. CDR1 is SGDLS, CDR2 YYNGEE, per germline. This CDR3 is CASSEGGSGANVLTF. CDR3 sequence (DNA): TGTGCCAGCAGCGAAGGGGGTTCTGGGGCCAACGTCCTGACTTTC.

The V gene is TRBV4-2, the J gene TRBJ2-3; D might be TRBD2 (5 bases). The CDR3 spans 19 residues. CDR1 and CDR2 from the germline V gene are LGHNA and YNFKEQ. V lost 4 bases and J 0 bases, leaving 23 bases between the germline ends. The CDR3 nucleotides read TGTGCCAGCAGCCGATACGGGGATAGCCGAGAACCTAGCACAGATACGCAGTATTTT. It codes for CASSRYGDSREPSTDTQYF.

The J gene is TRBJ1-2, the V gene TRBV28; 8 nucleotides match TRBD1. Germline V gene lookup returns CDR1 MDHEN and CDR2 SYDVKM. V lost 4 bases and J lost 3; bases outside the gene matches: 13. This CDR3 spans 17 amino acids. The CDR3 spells CASSSITHRGVDYGYTF. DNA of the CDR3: TGTGCCAGCAGTTCGATCACACACAGGGGGGTGGACTATGGCTACACCTTC.

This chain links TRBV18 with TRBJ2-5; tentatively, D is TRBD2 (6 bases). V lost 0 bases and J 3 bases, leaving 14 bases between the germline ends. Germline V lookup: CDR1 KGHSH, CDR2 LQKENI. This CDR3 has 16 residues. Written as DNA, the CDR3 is TGTGCCAGCTCACCACCGCGGGGTAGCCAAAAAGAGACCCAGTACTTC. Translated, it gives CASSPPRGSQKETQYF.

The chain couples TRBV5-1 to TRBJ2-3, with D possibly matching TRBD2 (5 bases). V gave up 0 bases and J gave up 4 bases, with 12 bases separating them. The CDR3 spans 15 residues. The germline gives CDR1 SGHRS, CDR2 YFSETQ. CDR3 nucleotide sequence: TGCGCCAGCAGCTTGGCTAGCACCCTATCAGATACGCAGTATTTT. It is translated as CASSLASTLSDTQYF.

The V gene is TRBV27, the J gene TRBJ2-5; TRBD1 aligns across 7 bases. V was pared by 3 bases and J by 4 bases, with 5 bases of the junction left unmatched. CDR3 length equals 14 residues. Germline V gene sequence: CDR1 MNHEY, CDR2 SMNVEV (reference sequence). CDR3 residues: CASSFGAGGETQYF. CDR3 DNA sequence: TGTGCCAGCAGTTTCGGAGCAGGGGGAGAGACCCAGTACTTC.

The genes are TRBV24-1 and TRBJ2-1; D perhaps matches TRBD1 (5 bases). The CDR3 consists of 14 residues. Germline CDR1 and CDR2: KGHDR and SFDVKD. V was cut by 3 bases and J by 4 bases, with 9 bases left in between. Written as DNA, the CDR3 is TGTGCCACCAGTGATCAGGGCCCATACAATGAGCAGTTCTTC. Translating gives CATSDQGPYNEQFF.

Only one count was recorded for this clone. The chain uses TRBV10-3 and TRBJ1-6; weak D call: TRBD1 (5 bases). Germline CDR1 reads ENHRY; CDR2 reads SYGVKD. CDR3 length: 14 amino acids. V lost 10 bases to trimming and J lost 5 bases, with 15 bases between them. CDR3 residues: CASTADRNNSPLHF. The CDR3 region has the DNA TGTGCCAGTACCGCCGACAGAAATAATTCACCCCTCCACTTT.

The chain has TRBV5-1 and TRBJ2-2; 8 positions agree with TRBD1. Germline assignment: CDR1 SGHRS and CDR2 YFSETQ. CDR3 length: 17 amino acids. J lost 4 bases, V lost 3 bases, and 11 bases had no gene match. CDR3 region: CASSYPETGVITGELFF. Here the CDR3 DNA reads TGCGCCAGCAGCTACCCCGAGACAGGGGTAATCACCGGGGAGCTGTTTTTT.

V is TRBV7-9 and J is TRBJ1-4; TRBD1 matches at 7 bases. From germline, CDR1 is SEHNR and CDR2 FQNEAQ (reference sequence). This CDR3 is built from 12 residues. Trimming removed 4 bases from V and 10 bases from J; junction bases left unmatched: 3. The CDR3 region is CASSSGQSKLFF. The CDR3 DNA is TGTGCCAGCAGCTCGGGACAGTCAAAACTGTTTTTT.

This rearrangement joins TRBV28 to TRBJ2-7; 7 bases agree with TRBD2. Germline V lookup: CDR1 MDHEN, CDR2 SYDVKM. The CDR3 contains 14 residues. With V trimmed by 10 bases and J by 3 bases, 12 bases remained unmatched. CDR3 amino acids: CATHERGRGYEQYF. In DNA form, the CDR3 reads TGTGCCACCCACGAGCGAGGGAGGGGCTACGAGCAGTACTTC.

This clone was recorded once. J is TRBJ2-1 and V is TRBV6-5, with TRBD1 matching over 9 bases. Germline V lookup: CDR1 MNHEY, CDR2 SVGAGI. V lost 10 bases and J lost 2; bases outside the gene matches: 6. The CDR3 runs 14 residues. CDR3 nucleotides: TGTGCCATCTGGGGGGACAGGGCCTACAATGAGCAGTTCTTC. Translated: CAIWGDRAYNEQFF.

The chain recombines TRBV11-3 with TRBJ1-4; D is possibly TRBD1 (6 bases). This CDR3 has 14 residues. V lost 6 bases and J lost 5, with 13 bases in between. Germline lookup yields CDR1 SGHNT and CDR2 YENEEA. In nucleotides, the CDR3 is TGTGCCAGCAGGACAGGCACTATGAATGAAAAACTGTTTTTT. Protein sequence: CASRTGTMNEKLFF. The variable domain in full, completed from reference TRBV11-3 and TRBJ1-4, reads EAGVVQSPRYKIIEKKQPVAFWCNPISGHNTLYWYLQNLGQGPELLIRYENEEAVDDSQLPKDRFSAERLKGVDSTLKIQPAELGDSAVYLCASRTGTMNEKLFFGSGTQLSVL.

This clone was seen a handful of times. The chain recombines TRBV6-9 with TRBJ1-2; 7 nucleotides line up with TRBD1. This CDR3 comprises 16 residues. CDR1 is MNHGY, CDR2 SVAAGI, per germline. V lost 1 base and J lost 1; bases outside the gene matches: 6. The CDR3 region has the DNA TGTGCCAGCAGTTATTATAGGGACAGAGATAACTATGGCTACACCTTC. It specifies CASSYYRDRDNYGYTF.

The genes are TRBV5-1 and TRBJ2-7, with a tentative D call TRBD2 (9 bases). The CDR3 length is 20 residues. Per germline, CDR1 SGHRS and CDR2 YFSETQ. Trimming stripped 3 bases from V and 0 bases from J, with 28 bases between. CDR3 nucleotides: TGCGCCAGCAGCTACGACTGGACAGGGCCTAGCGGGACTTACTCCTACGAGCAGTACTTC. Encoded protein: CASSYDWTGPSGTYSYEQYF.

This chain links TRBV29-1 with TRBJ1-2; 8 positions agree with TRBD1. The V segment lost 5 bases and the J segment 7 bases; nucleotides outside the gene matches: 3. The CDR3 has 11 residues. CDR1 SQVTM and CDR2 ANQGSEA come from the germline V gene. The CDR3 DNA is TGCAGCGTTAATGACAGGGGTGGCTACACCTTC. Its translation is CSVNDRGGYTF.

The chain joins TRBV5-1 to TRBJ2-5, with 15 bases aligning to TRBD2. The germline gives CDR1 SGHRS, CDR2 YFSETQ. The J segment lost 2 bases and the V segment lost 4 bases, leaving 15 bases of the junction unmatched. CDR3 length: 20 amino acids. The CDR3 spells CASSLGGRGLAGGGQETQYF. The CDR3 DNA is TGCGCCAGCAGCCTGGGAGGAAGGGGACTAGCGGGAGGAGGGCAAGAGACCCAGTACTTC.

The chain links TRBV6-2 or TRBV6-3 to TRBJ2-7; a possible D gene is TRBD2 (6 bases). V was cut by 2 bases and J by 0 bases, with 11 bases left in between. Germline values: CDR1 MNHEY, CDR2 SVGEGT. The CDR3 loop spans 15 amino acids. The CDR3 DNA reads TGTGCCAGCAGTTACGACCTAGCGCTCTCCTACGAGCAGTACTTC. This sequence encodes CASSYDLALSYEQYF.

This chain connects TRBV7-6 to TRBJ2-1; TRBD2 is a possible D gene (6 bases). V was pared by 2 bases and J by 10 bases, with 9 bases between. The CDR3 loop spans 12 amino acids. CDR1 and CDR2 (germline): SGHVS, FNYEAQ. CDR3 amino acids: CASSLYREEQFF. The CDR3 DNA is TGTGCCAGCAGCTTATATCGGGAGGAGCAGTTCTTC.

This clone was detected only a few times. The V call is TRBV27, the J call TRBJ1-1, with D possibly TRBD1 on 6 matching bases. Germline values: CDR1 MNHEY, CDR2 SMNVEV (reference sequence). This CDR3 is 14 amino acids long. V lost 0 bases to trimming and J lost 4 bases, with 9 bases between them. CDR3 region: CASSLSTGSTEAFF. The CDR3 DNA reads TGTGCCAGCAGTTTATCCACAGGGAGCACTGAAGCTTTCTTT.

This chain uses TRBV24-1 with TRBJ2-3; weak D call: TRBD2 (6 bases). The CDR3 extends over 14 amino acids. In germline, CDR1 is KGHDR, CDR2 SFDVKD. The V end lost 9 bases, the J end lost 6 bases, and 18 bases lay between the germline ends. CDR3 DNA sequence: TGTGCCACCGCCCCGGGAGCCATGGGGGATACGCAGTATTTT. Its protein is CATAPGAMGDTQYF.

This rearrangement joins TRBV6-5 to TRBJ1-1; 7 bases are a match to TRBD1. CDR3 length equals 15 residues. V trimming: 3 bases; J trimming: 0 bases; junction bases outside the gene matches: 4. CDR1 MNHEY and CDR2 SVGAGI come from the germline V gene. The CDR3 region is CASSYGGGMNTEAFF. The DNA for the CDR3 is TGTGCCAGCAGTTATGGAGGGGGCATGAACACTGAAGCTTTCTTT.

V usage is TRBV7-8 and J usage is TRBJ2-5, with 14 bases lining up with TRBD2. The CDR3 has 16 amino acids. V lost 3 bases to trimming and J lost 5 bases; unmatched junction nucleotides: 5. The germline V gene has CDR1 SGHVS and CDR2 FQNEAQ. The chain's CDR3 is CASSFGTSGSGETQYF. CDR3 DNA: TGTGCCAGCAGCTTTGGGACTAGCGGGAGTGGGGAGACCCAGTACTTC.

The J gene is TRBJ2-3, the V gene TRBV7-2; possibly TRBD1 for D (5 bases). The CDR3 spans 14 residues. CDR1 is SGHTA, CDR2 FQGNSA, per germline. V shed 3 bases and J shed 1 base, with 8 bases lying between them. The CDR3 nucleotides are TGTGCCAGCAGCTTCCAGGGTGGCACAGATACGCAGTATTTT. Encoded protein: CASSFQGGTDTQYF.

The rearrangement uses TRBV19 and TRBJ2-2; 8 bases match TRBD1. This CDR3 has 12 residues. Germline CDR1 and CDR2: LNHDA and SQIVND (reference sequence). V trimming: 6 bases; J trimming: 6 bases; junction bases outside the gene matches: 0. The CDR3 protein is CASRTGAGELFF. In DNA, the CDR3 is TGTGCCAGTAGGACAGGGGCCGGGGAGCTGTTTTTT.

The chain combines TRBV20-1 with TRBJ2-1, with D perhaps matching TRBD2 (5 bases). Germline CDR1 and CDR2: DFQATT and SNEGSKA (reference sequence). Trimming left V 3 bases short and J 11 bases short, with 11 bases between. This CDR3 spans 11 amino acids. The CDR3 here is CSASDRDQQFF. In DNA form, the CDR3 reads TGCAGTGCTAGTGACCGGGATCAGCAGTTCTTC.

DNA for the CDR3: TGTGCCTGGAGCGGACAGGGGAACACCGGGGAGCTGTTTTTT. Protein: CAWSGQGNTGELFF. The gene calls are TRBV30 and TRBJ2-2, with 8 bases identical to TRBD1. Looked up from germline, CDR1 is GTSNPN and CDR2 is SVGIG (reference sequence). The CDR3 spans 14 residues. With 3 bases clipped from V and 1 base from J, the junction kept 1 base outside the gene matches.

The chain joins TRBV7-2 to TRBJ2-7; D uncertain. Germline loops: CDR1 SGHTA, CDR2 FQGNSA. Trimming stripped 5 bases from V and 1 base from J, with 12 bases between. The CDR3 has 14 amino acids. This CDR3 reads CASSPGPASYEQYF. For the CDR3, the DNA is TGTGCCAGCAGCCCCGGCCCAGCGTCCTACGAGCAGTACTTC. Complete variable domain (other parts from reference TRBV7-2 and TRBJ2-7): GAGVSQSPSNKVTEKGKDVELRCDPISGHTALYWYRQSLGQGLEFLIYFQGNSAPDKSGLPSDRFSAERTGGSVSTLTIQRTQQEDSAVYLCASSPGPASYEQYFGPGTRLTVT.

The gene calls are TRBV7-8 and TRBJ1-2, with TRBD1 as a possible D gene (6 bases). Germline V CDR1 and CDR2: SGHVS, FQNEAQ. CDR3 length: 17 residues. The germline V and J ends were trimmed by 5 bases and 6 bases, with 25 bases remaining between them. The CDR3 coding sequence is TGTGCCAGCAGCCCCGGCCGGGGGGCGCGAATAACCGATGGCTACACCTTC. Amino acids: CASSPGRGARITDGYTF.

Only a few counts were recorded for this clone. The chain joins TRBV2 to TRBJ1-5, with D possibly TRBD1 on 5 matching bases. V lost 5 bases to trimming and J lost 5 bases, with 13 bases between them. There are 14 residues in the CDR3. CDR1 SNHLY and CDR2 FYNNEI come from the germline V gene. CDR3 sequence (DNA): TGTGCCAGCAGTCACAGGCTGGACGATCAGCCCCAGCATTTT. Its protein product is CASSHRLDDQPQHF.